The 16 T cell receptor beta chains in this list originate from one sample, sequenced in a study of blood T cell repertoires in COVID-19. Measured with immunoSEQ multiplex PCR; TCRdb has only the in-frame clones, and not every one. Among about 180,000 clones listed, about 88% were seen once. Sequencing input: PBMCs or T cells enriched from blood (not recorded which). The receptors shown here come from a woman younger than 35 who had recovered from COVID-19.

This chain uses TRBV27 with TRBJ2-7, with D possibly matching TRBD1 (5 bases). The CDR3 contains 13 residues. From germline, CDR1 is MNHEY and CDR2 SMNVEV (reference sequence). Between the trimmed V and J ends, which lost 2 bases and 6 bases, there was a span of 11 bases. CDR3 nucleotides: TGTGCCAGCAGTTTAGGGCAGGGCCGCGAGCAGTACTTC. This encodes CASSLGQGREQYF.

The rearrangement links TRBV11-2 to TRBJ1-1; D might be TRBD1 (5 bases). Germline CDR1 and CDR2: SGHAT and FQNNGV. V gave up 2 bases and J gave up 3 bases, with 16 bases separating them. The CDR3 is 16 amino acids. CDR3 nucleotide sequence: TGTGCCAGCAGCTTACGGGTGGGGACTCCTTACACTGAAGCTTTCTTT. Protein product: CASSLRVGTPYTEAFF.

The chain employs TRBV27 and TRBJ1-6; 7 bases line up with TRBD1. The CDR3 contains 15 residues. Germline trimming cut 6 bases from V and 5 bases from J; bases unmatched to any gene: 7. Germline assignment: CDR1 MNHEY and CDR2 SMNVEV (reference sequence). CDR3: CASSSDGTDNSPLHF. Here the CDR3 DNA reads TGTGCCAGCAGCTCCGACGGGACAGATAATTCACCCCTCCACTTT.

The genes are TRBV18 and TRBJ2-7, with a possible D match to TRBD2 (6 bases). Trimming took 1 base from V and 6 from J, leaving 16 bases between them. This CDR3 contains 15 residues. CDR1 is KGHSH and CDR2 is LQKENI in the germline V gene. This CDR3 is CASSPQAPEGSEQYF. The DNA of the CDR3 is TGTGCCAGCTCACCACAGGCCCCGGAGGGCTCCGAGCAGTACTTC.

This clone was counted between two and nine times. J is TRBJ2-7 and V is TRBV3-1 (or the pseudogene TRBV3-2); D may be TRBD2 (6 bases). Trimming stripped 6 bases from V and 4 bases from J, with 13 bases between. Germline CDR1 reads LGHDT; CDR2 reads YNNKEL (reference sequence). The CDR3 spans 13 residues. The CDR3 region has the DNA TGTGCCAGCAGTCGACTGGGGAGGTACGAGCAGTACTTC. The encoded protein is CASSRLGRYEQYF.

This chain uses TRBV7-9 with TRBJ2-7; 9 bases map to TRBD1. Germline lookup yields CDR1 SEHNR and CDR2 FQNEAQ (reference sequence). With V trimmed by 4 bases and J by 2 bases, 9 bases remained unmatched. The CDR3 has 16 residues. The CDR3 DNA follows: TGTGCCAGCAGCTCGAGCGGGACAGGGAAAACCTACGAGCAGTACTTC. This codes for CASSSSGTGKTYEQYF.

This clone was found once. The chain joins TRBV29-1 to TRBJ2-7, with D possibly matching TRBD2 (5 bases). Per germline, CDR1 SQVTM and CDR2 ANQGSEA. The CDR3 extends over 14 amino acids. With 4 bases removed from V and 1 base from J, the gap between germline ends came to 14 bases. DNA for the CDR3: TGCAGCGTTGCAATTTCGGGATCTTCCTACGAGCAGTACTTC. It specifies CSVAISGSSYEQYF.

The J gene is TRBJ2-7, the V gene TRBV19, with D possibly being TRBD1 (5 bases). CDR1 is LNHDA, CDR2 SQIVND, per germline (reference sequence). The CDR3 consists of 15 residues. V gave up 3 bases and J gave up 6 bases, with 18 bases separating them. This chain's CDR3 is CASSMLRAQGGEQYF. The CDR3 DNA reads TGTGCCAGTAGTATGTTAAGGGCGCAGGGTGGCGAGCAGTACTTC. The full variable domain, completed using reference TRBV19 and TRBJ2-7, is DGGITQSPKYLFRKEGQNVTLSCEQNLNHDAMYWYRQDPGQGLRLIYYSQIVNDFQKGDIAEGYSVSREKKESFPLTVTSAQKNPTAFYLCASSMLRAQGGEQYFGPGTRLTVT.

The J gene is TRBJ1-5, the V gene TRBV19; D may be TRBD1 (6 bases). V gave up 4 bases and J gave up 0 bases, with 10 bases separating them. This CDR3 is 15 amino acids long. Germline assignment: CDR1 LNHDA and CDR2 SQIVND (reference sequence). CDR3: CASSTRTDSNQPQHF. The CDR3 nucleotides are TGTGCCAGTAGTACGAGGACAGATAGCAATCAGCCCCAGCATTTT.

As concerns this clone: Additional DNA sequences in this sample encode the identical CDR3. V is TRBV28 and J is TRBJ1-5, with no clear D. This CDR3 is 14 amino acids long. Germline loops: CDR1 MDHEN, CDR2 SYDVKM. V was cut by 3 bases and J by 0 bases, with 6 bases left in between. The CDR3 protein is CASSLEYSNQPQHF. CDR3 sequence (DNA): TGTGCCAGCAGTTTGGAGTATAGCAATCAGCCCCAGCATTTT.

V usage is TRBV11-1 and J usage is TRBJ2-7; tentatively, D is TRBD1 (6 bases). In germline, CDR1 is SGHAT, CDR2 FQDESV (reference sequence). V dropped 1 base and J dropped 4 bases, with 11 bases sitting between them. This CDR3 spans 14 amino acids. CDR3 in amino acids: CASSLDRAVYEQYF. CDR3 nucleotides: TGTGCCAGCAGCTTAGACAGGGCGGTGTACGAGCAGTACTTC.

V gene TRBV7-3 combines with J gene TRBJ2-5, with D unclear. The CDR3 is 13 amino acids. Looked up from germline, CDR1 is SGHTA and CDR2 is FQGTGA. V was pared by 2 bases and J by 5 bases, with 9 bases between. CDR3 DNA sequence: TGTGCCAGCAGCTTACAGGCTTTCGAGACCCAGTACTTC. Its protein product is CASSLQAFETQYF.

This rearrangement joins TRBV2 to TRBJ2-7; perhaps TRBD2 as D (6 bases). Trimming removed 10 bases from V and 3 bases from J, with 31 bases in between. This CDR3 is built from 18 residues. Germline CDR1 is SNHLY and CDR2 is FYNNEI. CDR3 sequence: CATPLEGNGNRRGYEQYF. The CDR3 DNA reads as TGTGCCACCCCGCTGGAGGGGAATGGGAATAGGAGAGGCTACGAGCAGTACTTC.

This chain connects TRBV2 to TRBJ2-7; the D gene is possibly TRBD2 (6 bases). V was clipped by 3 bases and J by 1 base, with 10 bases between them. This CDR3 comprises 14 residues. CDR1 and CDR2 (germline): SNHLY, FYNNEI. The CDR3 reads CASSDWDSSYEQYF. In nucleotides, the CDR3 is TGTGCCAGCAGTGACTGGGACTCTTCCTACGAGCAGTACTTC.

Only one count was recorded for this clone. Germline is not matched at one junction end, which may reflect a read error. The V and J genes are TRBV7-7 and TRBJ1-4; no definite D call. The germline gives CDR1 SSHAT, CDR2 FNYEAQ (reference sequence). CDR3 length: 13 amino acids. As DNA, the CDR3 is TGTGCTAGCAGCTTAGAAGTCGGGGAAAAACTGTTTTTT. It encodes CASSLEVGEKLFF.

This chain joins TRBV5-6 and TRBJ2-5; maybe TRBD2 (6 bases). CDR3 length: 15 amino acids. The germline V and J ends were trimmed by 4 bases and 2 bases, with 15 bases remaining between them. The germline CDR1 and CDR2 sequences are SGHDT and YYEEEE. The CDR3 coding sequence is TGTGCCAGCAGCCTGGGCGGGGCACCACAAGAGACCCAGTACTTC. Translation gives CASSLGGAPQETQYF.